Listed here are 16 T cell receptor beta chains from one sample, sequenced in a study of PD-L1 blockade in urothelial cancer. Time point: pretreatment peripheral blood. Only in-frame clones appear in the TCRdb table, and some are missing; sequencing was by immunoSEQ multiplex PCR. This sample has about 81,000 clones, with around four fifths found just once. Sequenced here: PBMCs, sampled around atezolizumab (anti-PD-L1) treatment. The receptors originated from a man aged 40-49 years with urothelial cancer.

The rearrangement uses TRBV9 and TRBJ2-2; a weak D match, TRBD2 (5 bases). The CDR3 totals 16 residues. The V gene's germline CDR1 is SGDLS and CDR2 YYNGEE. The germline V and J ends were trimmed by 0 bases and 0 bases, with 9 bases remaining between them. CDR3 region: CASSVGLGANTGELFF. Written as DNA, the CDR3 is TGTGCCAGCAGCGTAGGGCTGGGAGCGAACACCGGGGAGCTGTTTTTT.

CDR3 DNA sequence: TGTGCCAGCAGGAAAGCGGGAGGAAAAGAGACCCAGTACTTC. Residues: CASRKAGGKETQYF. The chain is built from TRBV28 and TRBJ2-5; 9 positions agree with TRBD2. V was clipped by 6 bases and J by 3 bases; unmatched bases: 5. Looked up from germline, CDR1 is MDHEN and CDR2 is SYDVKM. The CDR3 sequence is 14 residues long.

This clone occurred a few times. The chain carries TRBV7-6 and TRBJ2-1; 9 bases line up with TRBD1. The CDR3 contains 16 residues. V was clipped by 0 bases and J by 6 bases; unmatched bases: 6. Germline assignment: CDR1 SGHVS and CDR2 FNYEAQ. DNA for the CDR3: TGTGCCAGCAGCTTAGCCCCCGGGACAGGGACCAATGAGCAGTTCTTC. Translated, it gives CASSLAPGTGTNEQFF.

J is TRBJ1-1 and V is TRBV6-1, with a possible D match to TRBD1 (5 bases). CDR1 MNHNS and CDR2 SASEGT come from the germline V gene. The CDR3 has 13 amino acids. V was trimmed by 7 bases and J by 4 bases, leaving 13 bases between them. For the CDR3, the DNA is TGTGCCAGCACAGTTAGGGGATCCACTGAAGCTTTCTTT. This codes for CASTVRGSTEAFF.

This clone occurred once. The chain has TRBV5-1 and TRBJ2-5; D ambiguous. Per the germline V gene, CDR1 is SGHRS and CDR2 is YFSETQ. This CDR3 spans 12 amino acids. Trimming cost V 1 base and J 5 bases, with 6 bases left between them. Written as DNA, the CDR3 is TGCGCCAGCAGCTTGTATTCCGAGACCCAGTACTTC. It specifies CASSLYSETQYF.

The table lists this clone with a count of one. CDR3 protein: CAIAGTSYNEQFF. For the CDR3, the DNA is TGTGCCATCGCCGGGACTAGCTACAATGAGCAGTTCTTC. V and J are TRBV10-3 and TRBJ2-1; TRBD2 matches 8 bases. With 8 bases clipped from V and 3 bases from J, the junction kept 3 bases outside the gene matches. The CDR3 has 13 residues. Germline CDR1 and CDR2: ENHRY and SYGVKD.

This sequence joins TRBV27 and TRBJ2-1; tentative D call: TRBD1 (6 bases). CDR3 length equals 16 residues. CDR1 and CDR2 from the germline V gene are MNHEY and SMNVEV (reference sequence). Trimming stripped 5 bases from V and 0 bases from J, with 14 bases between. The CDR3 sequence: CASSEWTASSYNEQFF. CDR3 DNA sequence: TGTGCCAGCAGTGAGTGGACAGCAAGCTCCTACAATGAGCAGTTCTTC.

The chain links TRBV4-2 to TRBJ2-3, with a weak D call TRBD2 (6 bases). The germline V gene encodes CDR1 LGHNA and CDR2 YNFKEQ. V was pared by 4 bases and J by 1 base, with 9 bases between. The CDR3 length is 14 residues. The chain's CDR3 is CASSLGLGTDTQYF. CDR3 in DNA: TGTGCCAGCAGCCTGGGACTGGGCACAGATACGCAGTATTTT.

This chain joins TRBV18 and TRBJ2-3; D may be TRBD2 (5 bases). V lost 3 bases, J lost 1 base, and 8 bases lay in between. Germline values: CDR1 KGHSH, CDR2 LQKENI. The CDR3 is 14 amino acids. CDR3 loop: CASSPDSGTDTQYF. Written as DNA, the CDR3 is TGTGCCAGCTCACCGGATAGCGGCACAGATACGCAGTATTTT.

This sequence joins TRBV4-1 and TRBJ1-5; maybe TRBD1 (5 bases). The CDR3 totals 17 residues. The V gene's germline CDR1 is MGHRA and CDR2 YSYEKL. Trimming left V 1 base short and J 7 bases short, with 20 bases between. CDR3 coding DNA: TGCGCCAGCAGCCAAGCCCGGTGGAGGGGAGTGGGACAGCCCCAGCATTTT. Protein sequence: CASSQARWRGVGQPQHF.

J is TRBJ2-7 and V is TRBV2, with D unclear. The CDR3 is 11 residues long. Trimming removed 3 bases at V and 6 bases at J, with 6 bases between. CDR1 and CDR2 from the germline V gene are SNHLY and FYNNEI. CDR3 protein: CASSERREQYF. DNA for the CDR3: TGTGCCAGCAGTGAGAGGCGCGAGCAGTACTTC. The entire variable domain, with the rest obtained from reference TRBV2 and TRBJ2-7, is as follows: EPEVTQTPSHQVTQMGQEVILRCVPISNHLYFYWYRQILGQKVEFLVSFYNNEISEKSEIFDDQFSVERPDGSNFTLKIRSTKLEDSAMYFCASSERREQYFGPGTRLTVT.

The chain recombines TRBV30 with TRBJ1-1, with 7 bases fitting TRBD1. Germline V gene sequence: CDR1 GTSNPN, CDR2 SVGIG (reference sequence). V shed 3 bases, J shed 3 bases, and the junction held 13 bases outside the gene matches. The CDR3 has 16 amino acids. The CDR3 loop is CAWSLSRGQGDTEAFF. In DNA form, the CDR3 reads TGTGCCTGGAGCCTCAGTAGGGGGCAAGGGGACACTGAAGCTTTCTTT. The variable domain in full, with the rest retrieved from reference TRBV30 and TRBJ1-1, is SQTIHQWPATLVQPVGSPLSLECTVEGTSNPNLYWYRQAAGRGLQLLFYSVGIGQISSEVPQNLSASRPQDRQFILSSKKLLLSDSGFYLCAWSLSRGQGDTEAFFGQGTRLTVV.

V usage is TRBV4-1 and J usage is TRBJ1-3; 9 bases line up with TRBD1. V was clipped by 0 bases and J by 10 bases; unmatched bases: 10. Germline lookup yields CDR1 MGHRA and CDR2 YSYEKL. The CDR3 is 16 amino acids. The CDR3 nucleotides are TGCGCCAGCAGCCAAGATGAACAGGGGGCCCAGGTGACCATATATTTT. Translated: CASSQDEQGAQVTIYF.

The chain links TRBV10-3 to TRBJ1-2; perhaps TRBD1 as D (6 bases). Germline V lookup: CDR1 ENHRY, CDR2 SYGVKD. V lost 2 bases, J lost 8 bases, and 12 bases lay in between. CDR3 size: 13 residues. The CDR3 sequence: CAISEVAGVGYTF. In DNA form, the CDR3 reads TGTGCCATCAGTGAGGTGGCAGGGGTCGGCTACACCTTC.

V gene TRBV7-6 combines with J gene TRBJ2-3, with a tentative D call TRBD2 (6 bases). The CDR3 covers 13 residues. Trimming pared 11 bases from V and 5 bases from J, leaving 17 bases between. Germline CDR1 and CDR2: SGHVS and FNYEAQ. As DNA, the CDR3 is TGTGCCTGTGCGGCTAGCGATATAGATACGCAGTATTTT. Its protein product is CACAASDIDTQYF.

DNA of the CDR3: TGTGCCAGCTCACCAGTCAGGGGAAATAATGACTATGGCTACACCTTC. Translating it yields CASSPVRGNNDYGYTF. The rearrangement joins TRBV18 to TRBJ1-2, with D perhaps matching TRBD1 (6 bases). This CDR3 has 16 residues. Trimming took 2 bases from V and 3 from J, leaving 16 bases between them. Germline-derived CDR1 and CDR2 are KGHSH and LQKENI.